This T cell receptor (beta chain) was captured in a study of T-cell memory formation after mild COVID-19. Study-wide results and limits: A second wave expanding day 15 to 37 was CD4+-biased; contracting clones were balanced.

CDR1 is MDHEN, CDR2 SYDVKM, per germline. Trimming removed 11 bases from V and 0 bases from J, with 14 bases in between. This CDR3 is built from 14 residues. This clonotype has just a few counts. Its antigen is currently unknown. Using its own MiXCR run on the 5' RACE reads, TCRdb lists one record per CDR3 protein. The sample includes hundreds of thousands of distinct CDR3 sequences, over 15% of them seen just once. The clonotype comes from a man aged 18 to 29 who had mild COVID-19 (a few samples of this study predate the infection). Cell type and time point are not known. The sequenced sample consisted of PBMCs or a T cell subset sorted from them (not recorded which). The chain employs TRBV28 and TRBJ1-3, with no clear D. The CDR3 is CAGSWSLSGNTIYF. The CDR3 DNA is TGTGCCGGGTCGTGGTCCCTCTCTGGAAACACCATATATTTT.